The source of this TCR beta chain is a study of blood T cell repertoires in COVID-19. The protocol was immunoSEQ multiplex PCR, while the TCRdb copy is restricted to in-frame clones and leaves out a portion. The sample includes roughly 230,000 clones, around 83% seen only once; the top ten take about 0.93%. Sequencing used peripheral blood. The sequence came from a man aged 35-49 years with acute or convalescent COVID-19.

CDR3 loop: CASSRDRGDNQPQHF. CDR3 DNA sequence: TGTGCCAGCAGCCGGGACAGGGGGGACAATCAGCCCCAGCATTTT. This chain connects TRBV2 to TRBJ1-5, with 11 nucleotides matching TRBD1. Trimming cost V 6 bases and J 3 bases; bases outside gene matches: 4. The CDR3 is 15 amino acids. CDR1 is SNHLY and CDR2 is FYNNEI in the germline V gene.